The 23 T cell receptor beta chains listed next were all sequenced from one sample in a study of radiation and T cells in renal cell carcinoma. Time point: baseline pretreatment blood. Treatment given: 15 Gy SBRT to primary tumor, nephrectomy 4 weeks later. Sequenced by immunoSEQ multiplex PCR; TCRdb stores in-frame clones only, minus some. The sample includes about 21,000 clones, 70% to 80% of them seen just once. This sample comprised blood, obtained from a patient whose treatment included radiotherapy and nephrectomy. Source of these receptors: a man aged 60-69 years with renal cell carcinoma.

This rearrangement joins TRBV7-2 to TRBJ2-7; D is unresolved. Germline V lookup: CDR1 SGHTA, CDR2 FQGNSA. V shed 5 bases and J shed 7 bases, with 9 bases lying between them. The CDR3 loop spans 11 amino acids. The CDR3 loop reads CASSRDSEQYF. The CDR3 coding sequence is TGTGCCAGCAGCCGAGACTCGGAGCAGTACTTC.

The chain combines TRBV30 with TRBJ2-5; 10 nucleotides line up with TRBD2. This CDR3 has 16 amino acids. With 2 bases clipped from V and 5 bases from J, the junction kept 11 bases outside the gene matches. Germline V gives CDR1 GTSNPN, CDR2 SVGIG (reference sequence). The chain's CDR3 is CAWSISGRAVGETQYF. Here the CDR3 DNA reads TGTGCCTGGAGTATCAGCGGGAGGGCCGTAGGTGAGACCCAGTACTTC.

V usage is TRBV9 and J usage is TRBJ1-1, with 9 bases identical to TRBD1. The V and J ends lost 3 bases and 4 bases, in that order; junction bases with no gene match: 4. Germline assignment: CDR1 SGDLS and CDR2 YYNGEE. The CDR3 has 14 residues. The DNA of the CDR3 is TGTGCCAGCAGCGCCCAGACAGGGGGCACTGAAGCTTTCTTT. Protein sequence: CASSAQTGGTEAFF.

The CDR3 is CAISGYTEAFF. CDR3 bases: TGTGCCATCAGTGGATACACTGAAGCTTTCTTT. V is TRBV10-3 and J is TRBJ1-1; D is undetermined. CDR3 length: 11 amino acids. V lost 4 bases and J lost 3, with 3 bases in between. Per germline, CDR1 ENHRY and CDR2 SYGVKD.

The V call is TRBV5-4, the J call TRBJ2-3; possibly TRBD1 for D (5 bases). V gave up 0 bases and J gave up 6 bases, with 17 bases separating them. In germline, CDR1 is SGHNT, CDR2 YYREEE (reference sequence). This CDR3 is built from 16 residues. The CDR3 reads CASSLDSAGLGDTQYF. The CDR3 coding sequence is TGTGCCAGCAGCTTGGATTCGGCAGGGTTGGGTGATACGCAGTATTTT.

This chain links TRBV30 with TRBJ2-7; D remains unclear. Germline-derived CDR1 and CDR2 are GTSNPN and SVGIG (reference sequence). Trimming cost V 1 base and J 1 base, with 8 bases left between them. CDR3 size: 13 residues. The CDR3 sequence: CAWSGTDSYEQYF. The CDR3 DNA reads TGTGCCTGGAGTGGAACAGATTCCTACGAGCAGTACTTC.

The V and J genes are TRBV7-8 and TRBJ1-1; D unresolved. V was shortened by 2 bases and J by 5 bases, with 12 bases between the two germline ends. The CDR3 contains 14 residues. Germline CDR1 is SGHVS and CDR2 is FQNEAQ. The CDR3 DNA sequence: TGTGCCAGCAGCTTAAACCCCCGAGAAACTGAAGCTTTCTTT. This gives the protein CASSLNPRETEAFF.

This clone was observed a few times. The chain recombines TRBV5-6 with TRBJ1-1; D is unclear. The CDR3 length is 13 residues. V was trimmed by 1 base and J by 0 bases, leaving 4 bases between them. Germline values: CDR1 SGHDT, CDR2 YYEEEE. The CDR3 DNA is TGTGCCAGCAGCTTGTACGTGAACACTGAAGCTTTCTTT. Protein sequence: CASSLYVNTEAFF.

The chain recombines TRBV7-2 with TRBJ1-2; 9 bases agree with TRBD1. The germline V gene has CDR1 SGHTA and CDR2 FQGNSA. V shed 5 bases and J 8 bases; nucleotides not matched to a gene: 15. CDR3 length equals 16 residues. The CDR3 here is CASSPMLYRGRRGYTF. CDR3 in DNA: TGTGCCAGCAGCCCAATGTTGTACAGGGGGCGCCGAGGCTACACCTTC.

This clone was detected a few times. The chain employs TRBV9 and TRBJ2-1; 11 bases fit TRBD2. V gave up 1 base and J gave up 0 bases; unmatched junction bases: 0. CDR1 is SGDLS and CDR2 is YYNGEE in the germline V gene. This CDR3 comprises 16 residues. CDR3 region: CASSVTSGSSYNEQFF. CDR3 DNA sequence: TGTGCCAGCAGCGTAACTAGCGGGAGCTCCTACAATGAGCAGTTCTTC.

The chain has TRBV7-8 and TRBJ1-5; no clear D gene. V lost 0 bases to trimming and J lost 3 bases, with 15 bases between them. This CDR3 has 17 residues. CDR1 and CDR2 (germline): SGHVS, FQNEAQ. DNA of the CDR3: TGTGCCAGCAGCTTAGCGAACCCCAAGCTGTCCAATCAGCCCCAGCATTTT. As protein: CASSLANPKLSNQPQHF.

The chain links TRBV5-6 to TRBJ1-3; weak D call: TRBD1 (5 bases). Trimming removed 5 bases at V and 0 bases at J, with 6 bases between. The CDR3 is made up of 13 amino acids. The germline gives CDR1 SGHDT, CDR2 YYEEEE. CDR3 DNA sequence: TGTGCCAGCAGGGGGGGCTCTGGAAACACCATATATTTT. It yields the protein CASRGGSGNTIYF.

V is TRBV9 and J is TRBJ2-3; 11 positions match TRBD2. Looked up from germline, CDR1 is SGDLS and CDR2 is YYNGEE. The length of the CDR3 is 15 residues. Losses at the gene ends were 4 bases for V and 6 bases for J; bases not matched to a gene: 7. CDR3 DNA sequence: TGTGCCAGCAGCCGGACTAGCGGGCTTCCCGATACGCAGTATTTT. This codes for CASSRTSGLPDTQYF.

The V gene is TRBV29-1, the J gene TRBJ2-5, with D possibly being TRBD1 or TRBD2 (6 bases each). CDR1 SQVTM and CDR2 ANQGSEA come from the germline V gene. CDR3 size: 10 residues. V shed 4 bases and J shed 11 bases, with 11 bases lying between them. CDR3 residues: CSVGRGEQYF. In DNA, the CDR3 is TGCAGCGTTGGAAGGGGGGAGCAGTACTTC. Full variable domain (remainder filled in from reference TRBV29-1 and TRBJ2-5): SAVISQKPSRDICQRGTSLTIQCQVDSQVTMMFWYRQQPGQSLTLIATANQGSEATYESGFVIDKFPISRPNLTFSTLTVSNMSPEDSSIYLCSVGRGEQYFGPGTRLLVL.

The CDR3 DNA follows: TGTGCCAGTAGTATCGGCAGCGCGGGCGAAAAACTGTTTTTT. Encoded protein: CASSIGSAGEKLFF. The V gene is TRBV19, the J gene TRBJ1-4; no clear D gene. The length of the CDR3 is 14 residues. The V gene's germline CDR1 is LNHDA and CDR2 SQIVND (reference sequence). V shed 3 bases and J shed 8 bases, with 13 bases lying between them.

The chain employs TRBV18 and TRBJ1-2; D is undetermined. Trimming removed 3 bases from V and 2 bases from J, with 10 bases in between. The CDR3 is 14 residues long. In germline, CDR1 is KGHSH, CDR2 LQKENI. The CDR3 loop is CASSPQAQNYGYTF. CDR3 nucleotide sequence: TGTGCCAGCTCACCTCAGGCTCAGAACTATGGCTACACCTTC. The whole variable domain, remainder taken from reference TRBV18 and TRBJ1-2, is NAGVMQNPRHLVRRRGQEARLRCSPMKGHSHVYWYRQLPEEGLKFMVYLQKENIIDESGMPKERFSAEFPKEGPSILRIQQVVRGDSAAYFCASSPQAQNYGYTFGSGTRLTVV.

The genes are TRBV7-9 and TRBJ1-3; D may be TRBD1 (6 bases). With 6 bases removed from V and 5 bases from J, the gap between germline ends came to 11 bases. The CDR3 loop spans 13 amino acids. The V gene's germline CDR1 is SEHNR and CDR2 FQNEAQ (reference sequence). The DNA for the CDR3 is TGTGCCAGCAGACAGGGAGGGCGAAACACCATATATTTT. Translating it yields CASRQGGRNTIYF.

The V and J genes are TRBV6-6 and TRBJ2-3; no definite D call. Germline loops: CDR1 MNHNY, CDR2 SVGAGI (reference sequence). Trimming shortened V by 3 bases and J by 6 bases, and 4 bases separated the two germline ends. The length of the CDR3 is 11 residues. CDR3 DNA: TGTGCCAGCAGTTATGGTGATACGCAGTATTTT. It specifies CASSYGDTQYF.

V usage is TRBV5-8 and J usage is TRBJ1-1; D is perhaps TRBD1 (6 bases). The CDR3 has 11 residues. CDR1 and CDR2 (germline): SGHTS, YDEGEE. The V end lost 0 bases, the J end lost 12 bases, and 9 bases lay between the germline ends. CDR3 nucleotide sequence: TGTGCCAGCAGCTTGGTAGGGGGAACTTTCTTT. Translation gives CASSLVGGTFF.

The J gene is TRBJ1-5, the V gene TRBV7-2; D might be TRBD1 (6 bases). This CDR3 is 15 amino acids long. Trimming cost V 2 bases and J 1 base, with 9 bases left between them. Germline values: CDR1 SGHTA, CDR2 FQGNSA. The CDR3 nucleotides are TGTGCCAGCAGCTTACAGAGGGGGAGCAATCAGCCCCAGCATTTT. Translating it yields CASSLQRGSNQPQHF. The variable domain in full, completed from reference TRBV7-2 and TRBJ1-5, reads GAGVSQSPSNKVTEKGKDVELRCDPISGHTALYWYRQSLGQGLEFLIYFQGNSAPDKSGLPSDRFSAERTGGSVSTLTIQRTQQEDSAVYLCASSLQRGSNQPQHFGDGTRLSIL.

This chain uses TRBV5-1 with TRBJ1-6; the D is unclear. V was shortened by 7 bases and J by 6 bases, with 17 bases between the two germline ends. Germline V gives CDR1 SGHRS, CDR2 YFSETQ. This CDR3 is built from 15 residues. Here the CDR3 reads CASQSQLGSNSPLHF. DNA of the CDR3: TGCGCCAGCCAATCACAACTCGGTTCTAATTCACCCCTCCACTTT.

This chain uses TRBV14 with TRBJ1-2, with 7 bases that match TRBD1. The trim removed 5 bases at V and 1 base at J, leaving 16 bases unmatched. This CDR3 has 18 amino acids. Germline V CDR1 and CDR2: SGHDN, FVKESK. For the CDR3, the DNA is TGTGCCAGCAGCATGGGGCCGGGACAGACTTTTATTAACTATGGCTACACCTTC. It is translated as CASSMGPGQTFINYGYTF.

The chain carries TRBV11-2 and TRBJ2-1, with D perhaps TRBD2 (7 bases). The V end was cut by 1 base, the J end by 4 bases, with 14 bases between. The length of the CDR3 is 16 residues. Germline CDR1 reads SGHAT; CDR2 reads FQNNGV. The chain's CDR3 is CASSLGGRGGYNEQFF. The CDR3 DNA reads TGTGCCAGCAGCTTAGGTGGCAGGGGAGGGTACAATGAGCAGTTCTTC.